This T cell receptor beta chain was identified during a study of OX40 agonist ivuxolimab in advanced cancers. Study in general: Patients received ivuxolimab, an agonistic anti-OX40 (CD134) antibody. Points from the study as a whole: Within 6 weeks, CD4+ and CD8+ blood T cells expanded clonally at 0.1 to 3.0 mg/kg. Relative to CD4+ cells, CD8+ T cells on average had more expanded clones.

On this clone itself: The antigen remains undetermined.

The method was immunoSEQ multiplex PCR; TCRdb's version includes in-frame clones alone and lacks a portion of them. This sample has around 80,000 clones; 70% to 90% occur once, and the top ten carry roughly 0.7%. CDR3 length: 18 residues. The germline V gene has CDR1 LGHNA and CDR2 YNFKEQ. Trimming took 1 base from V and 8 from J; bases not matched to a gene: 8. The sequence derives from an adult with an advanced solid tumor such as melanoma, head and neck, liver or kidney cancer. This material consisted of CD4+ or CD8+ T cells sorted from blood, taken in a trial of the OX40 agonist ivuxolimab. This sequence joins TRBV4-2 and TRBJ2-2; 15 bases map to TRBD2. The DNA of the CDR3 is TGTGCCAGCAGCCAAGCGGGACTAGCGGGAGGCCTGACGGGGGAGCTGTTTTTT. This gives the protein CASSQAGLAGGLTGELFF.